This paragraph reports one T cell receptor (beta chain). The antigen is unknown. The CDR3 extends over 14 amino acids. From germline, CDR1 is SNHLY and CDR2 FYNNEI. The ends were cut back, 5 bases at V and 2 bases at J, with 12 bases in the middle. Participants with HIV, all of them, were treated in the United States. This sample stems from a study of long-term antiretroviral therapy in people with HIV. Regarding the study as a whole: Adherence to ART, viral resistance and therapy changes lacked any data. Every time point showed a repertoire led by clones expanded before ART.

Version v3.0 of the immunoSEQ assay was performed at survey level. Per-sample TRB depth target: about 40,000-50,000 T-cell genomes. The table came from immunoSEQ multiplex PCR; TCRdb's copy has only in-frame clones and leaves some out. The sample includes about 20,000 clones, 90% of them seen just once. This rearrangement joins TRBV2 to TRBJ2-5; no clear D. The sequence was obtained from a woman in her twenties or thirties with HIV. The source was unsorted PBMCs, collected about 4.5 years before starting antiretroviral therapy. In DNA form, the CDR3 reads TGTGCCAGCAGTATTATCGCCAGACAAGAGACCCAGTACTTC. This sequence encodes CASSIIARQETQYF.